A selection of T cell receptor beta chains follows, all from one sample in a study of CD8 T cells in Susac syndrome. One entry per CDR3 protein results from TCRdb running MiXCR on the immunoSEQ multiplex PCR reads. This sample has around 300,000 distinct CDR3 sequences; approximately 85% occur once, and the top ten carry approximately 0.2%. Sequencing was performed on CD8+ T cells from PBMCs. All receptors come from a human donor with multiple sclerosis. The CDR3 runs from the conserved cysteine through the conserved F or W. The D gene is left open where the match is weak. For some rows the clone size is stated as once, few or many, or as a class when expanded; others skip it.

clone_size	cdr3_length	j_call	d_call	v_call	cdr3_aa	cdr3_nt
NA	13	TRBJ1-2	NA	TRBV6-2/TRBV6-3	CASSPRTVYGYTF	TGTGCCAGCAGCCCCCGGACAGTCTATGGCTACACCTTC
NA	18	TRBJ2-3	TRBD2	TRBV9	CASSVGLAGGARTDTQYF	TGTGCCAGCAGCGTAGGACTAGCGGGAGGGGCTCGCACAGATACGCAGTATTTT
NA	15	TRBJ1-1	TRBD1	TRBV15	CATSRDQQGTTEAFF	TGTGCCACCAGCAGAGATCAACAGGGGACCACTGAAGCTTTCTTT
NA	15	TRBJ2-5	NA	TRBV7-9	CASSLPGLGAETQYF	TGTGCCAGCAGCCTCCCGGGACTCGGGGCGGAGACCCAGTACTTC
NA	15	TRBJ2-1	TRBD1	TRBV29-1	CSVVGTGQGASEQFF	TGCAGCGTAGTAGGGACGGGACAGGGGGCGAGTGAGCAGTTCTTC
NA	13	TRBJ2-2	NA	TRBV30	CAWSVTSTGELFF	TGTGCCTGGAGTGTCACGTCCACCGGGGAGCTGTTTTTT
NA	15	TRBJ2-1	TRBD2	TRBV25-1	CASSGGGSSYNEQFF	TGTGCCAGCAGTGGGGGCGGGAGCTCCTACAATGAGCAGTTCTTC
NA	11	TRBJ2-7	NA	TRBV20-1	CSARRDYEQYF	TGCAGTGCTCGGCGGGACTACGAGCAGTACTTC
NA	15	TRBJ1-2	TRBD1	TRBV4-3	CASSQDRTGNYGYTF	TGCGCCAGCAGCCAAGATAGGACAGGGAACTATGGCTACACCTTC
NA	16	TRBJ2-1	TRBD2	TRBV20-1	CSARFRDYKPYNEQFF	TGCAGTGCTAGATTCCGGGACTACAAGCCCTACAATGAGCAGTTCTTC
NA	19	TRBJ2-6	TRBD2	TRBV29-1	CSVQGTIPRPDSGANVLTF	TGCAGCGTTCAAGGGACTATCCCAAGACCTGACTCTGGGGCCAACGTCCTGACTTTC
NA	14	TRBJ1-2	TRBD1	TRBV7-8	CASSLSTGFYGYTF	TGTGCCAGCAGCCTCTCGACAGGGTTTTATGGCTACACCTTC
NA	11	TRBJ2-2	NA	TRBV6-5	CASSKSGELFF	TGTGCCAGCAGTAAAAGCGGGGAGCTGTTTTTT
NA	17	TRBJ2-7	TRBD2	TRBV7-2	CASSLAGLAGPRDEQYF	TGTGCCAGCAGCTTAGCAGGTCTAGCGGGCCCGAGGGACGAGCAGTACTTC
NA	14	TRBJ2-7	NA	TRBV19	CASSPGTVSYKQYF	TGTGCCAGTAGCCCCGGGACGGTATCCTACAAGCAGTACTTC
NA	13	TRBJ1-5	NA	TRBV28	CASSVGFGQPQHF	TGTGCCAGCAGCGTAGGGTTCGGTCAGCCCCAGCATTTT
NA	14	TRBJ2-7	NA	TRBV5-4	CASSFTGAPGEQYF	TGTGCCAGCAGCTTTACAGGAGCCCCTGGCGAGCAGTACTTC
NA	14	TRBJ2-7	NA	TRBV28	CASSPQHGYYEQYF	TGTGCCAGCAGCCCCCAGCACGGCTACTACGAGCAGTACTTC
NA	16	TRBJ1-5	NA	TRBV12-5	CASGSRYSASNQPQHF	TGTGCTAGTGGTTCACGGTACAGCGCTAGCAATCAGCCCCAGCATTTT
NA	14	TRBJ2-7	NA	TRBV30	CAWNGARAAYEQYF	TGTGCCTGGAATGGCGCGCGGGCGGCCTACGAGCAGTACTTC
NA	11	TRBJ2-1	NA	TRBV29-1	CSVRQVGEQFF	TGCAGCGTCCGCCAGGTGGGTGAGCAGTTCTTC
NA	14	TRBJ2-7	NA	TRBV28	CASSLWDIGDEQYF	TGTGCCAGCAGTTTGTGGGACATTGGTGACGAGCAGTACTTC
NA	13	TRBJ2-7	NA	TRBV20-1	CSAPSGDSYEQYF	TGCAGTGCCCCCTCTGGGGACTCCTACGAGCAGTACTTC
NA	15	TRBJ1-5	NA	TRBV2	CASSDSSYSNQPQHF	TGTGCCAGCAGTGACAGCAGCTATAGCAATCAGCCCCAGCATTTT
NA	11	TRBJ2-1	NA	TRBV19	CASKDYNEQFF	TGTGCCAGTAAGGACTACAATGAGCAGTTCTTC
NA	13	TRBJ1-2	NA	TRBV4-3	CASSPRGFYGYTF	TGCGCCAGCAGCCCTAGGGGTTTCTATGGCTACACCTTC
NA	20	TRBJ2-3	TRBD1	TRBV6-5	CASSYSPALRGRGGTDTQYF	TGTGCCAGCAGTTACTCCCCCGCCCTCAGGGGGCGAGGTGGCACAGATACGCAGTATTTT
NA	12	TRBJ2-1	NA	TRBV30	CACGWAYNEQFF	TGTGCCTGCGGGTGGGCCTACAATGAGCAGTTCTTC
few	12	TRBJ2-7	NA	TRBV6-1	CASSPHHYEQYF	TGTGCCAGCAGCCCCCACCACTACGAGCAGTACTTC
NA	12	TRBJ1-5	NA	TRBV6-5	CASSYGGEPQHF	TGTGCCAGCAGTTACGGGGGGGAGCCCCAGCATTTT
NA	15	TRBJ1-5	NA	TRBV9	CASSVGEALGQPQHF	TGTGCCAGCAGCGTAGGGGAGGCCCTGGGCCAACCCCAGCATTTT
NA	15	TRBJ2-7	NA	TRBV4-1	CASSQVKGSGHEQYF	TGCGCCAGCAGCCAAGTCAAGGGTTCTGGGCACGAGCAGTACTTC